What follows are 29 T cell receptor beta chains derived from one specimen sequenced in a study of T-cell reconstitution after alpha-beta-depleted transplantation in children. Researchers prepared the TCRbeta library using unique molecular identifiers, the study reports. MiXCR was run by TCRdb on the PCR reads, yielding one entry per CDR3 protein. The repertoire holds about 580,000 distinct CDR3 sequences, with 23% as singletons. The sequenced sample was PBMCs, mostly from graft donor cells, obtained 360 days after TCRalphabeta/CD19-depleted stem cell transplant. The receptors originated from a boy younger than two who had a stem cell transplant for acute myeloid leukemia, so the T cells may come from the graft donor.

This clonotype was picked up a small number of times. This sequence joins TRBV9 and TRBJ2-3; D not resolved. The CDR3 length is 14 residues. The germline CDR1 and CDR2 sequences are SGDLS and YYNGEE. Trimming took 0 bases from V and 4 from J, leaving 9 bases between them. Here the CDR3 reads CASSVEVPADTQYF. CDR3 DNA sequence: TGTGCCAGCAGCGTAGAAGTCCCGGCAGATACGCAGTATTTT.

This clonotype has at least ten counts. The chain is built from TRBV4-3 and TRBJ2-1; D gene uncertain. Germline V gene data show CDR1 as LGHNA and CDR2 as YSLEER. CDR3 size: 16 residues. The ends were cut back, 1 base at V and 4 bases at J, with 14 bases in the middle. The CDR3 protein is CASSQAPQPLYNEQFF. As DNA, the CDR3 is TGCGCCAGCAGCCAAGCGCCGCAGCCTCTTTACAATGAGCAGTTCTTC.

This clonotype was picked up a small number of times. This chain uses TRBV28 with TRBJ2-3; a weak D match, TRBD2 (6 bases). Germline CDR1 MDHEN, CDR2 SYDVKM. V was clipped by 3 bases and J by 5 bases, with 12 bases between them. The CDR3 spans 14 residues. The CDR3 DNA reads as TGTGCCAGCAGTTTGGGGCCCGGGAGAGATACGCAGTATTTT. It codes for CASSLGPGRDTQYF. The whole variable domain, filled in from reference TRBV28 and TRBJ2-3, reads DVKVTQSSRYLVKRTGEKVFLECVQDMDHENMFWYRQDPGLGLRLIYFSYDVKMKEKGDIPEGYSVSREKKERFSLILESASTNQTSMYLCASSLGPGRDTQYFGPGTRLTVL.

The CDR3 loop reads CSARPQGAGANVLTF. The CDR3 nucleotides are TGCAGTGCTAGACCACAGGGAGCTGGGGCCAACGTCCTGACTTTC. The chain combines TRBV20-1 with TRBJ2-6; D perhaps matches TRBD1 (6 bases). V dropped 2 bases and J dropped 2 bases, with 10 bases sitting between them. The CDR3 runs 15 residues. The germline V gene has CDR1 DFQATT and CDR2 SNEGSKA (reference sequence).

The chain joins TRBV12-3 or TRBV12-4 to TRBJ2-5, with 12 nucleotides matching TRBD2. The CDR3 is 16 residues long. V trimming: 2 bases; J trimming: 5 bases; junction bases outside the gene matches: 6. The CDR3 region has the DNA TGTGCCAGCAGTTTATTACTAGCGGGGGGCCGGGAGACCCAGTACTTC. Translating it yields CASSLLLAGGRETQYF.

The chain has TRBV6-1 and TRBJ2-3; D is uncertain. The CDR3 has 14 amino acids. V was cut by 6 bases and J by 3 bases, with 13 bases left in between. The V gene's germline CDR1 is MNHNS and CDR2 SASEGT. CDR3 region: CASRRTAPTDTQYF. The CDR3 bases are TGTGCCAGCAGGCGGACCGCCCCGACAGATACGCAGTATTTT.

This clonotype was seen more than once but under ten times. The rearrangement uses TRBV20-1 and TRBJ2-1, with D unclear. V lost 5 bases, J lost 2 bases, and 13 bases lay in between. This CDR3 contains 14 residues. The germline V gene encodes CDR1 DFQATT and CDR2 SNEGSKA (reference sequence). The CDR3 nucleotides read TGCAGTGCTCGAAGGACGACTGCCTACAATGAGCAGTTCTTC. It encodes CSARRTTAYNEQFF.

Ten or more counts support this clonotype. The chain is built from TRBV12-3 or TRBV12-4 and TRBJ2-5, with 7 nucleotides matching TRBD1. The CDR3 extends over 13 amino acids. Unmatched junction bases numbered 4, after V lost 5 bases and J lost 4 bases. CDR3 loop: CASSPGQVETQYF. The CDR3 DNA reads TGTGCCAGCAGTCCAGGACAGGTAGAGACCCAGTACTTC.

This rearrangement joins TRBV5-1 to TRBJ2-1; D could derive from TRBD1 or TRBD2 (5 bases each). Trimming removed 4 bases at V and 1 base at J, with 15 bases between. The V gene's germline CDR1 is SGHRS and CDR2 YFSETQ. The CDR3 runs to 16 residues. The CDR3 DNA reads TGCGCCAGCAGCACCCATTCGGGGACGTCCTACAATGAGCAGTTCTTC. It translates to CASSTHSGTSYNEQFF.

The CDR3 is CSARDPGTLYTGELFF. CDR3 DNA: TGCAGTGCTAGAGATCCGGGGACTCTCTACACCGGGGAGCTGTTTTTT. The V and J genes are TRBV20-1 and TRBJ2-2, with D perhaps matching TRBD2 (6 bases). From germline, CDR1 is DFQATT and CDR2 SNEGSKA (reference sequence). The length of the CDR3 is 16 residues. V was pared by 0 bases and J by 3 bases, with 14 bases between.

The CDR3 is CASSEAGTGGFYEQYF. The DNA for the CDR3 is TGTGCCAGCAGTGAAGCGGGGACAGGGGGCTTCTACGAGCAGTACTTC. V gene TRBV2 combines with J gene TRBJ2-7; TRBD1 matches at 12 bases. The V gene's germline CDR1 is SNHLY and CDR2 FYNNEI. Losses at the gene ends were 0 bases for V and 3 bases for J; bases not matched to a gene: 3. This CDR3 region has 16 residues.

This clonotype appeared many times. V is TRBV20-1 and J is TRBJ2-7; a weak D match, TRBD2 (5 bases). This CDR3 comprises 14 residues. Per germline, CDR1 DFQATT and CDR2 SNEGSKA (reference sequence). Trimming took off 1 base at V and 2 bases at J, with 12 bases between the two ends. This CDR3 is CSARGHRDPYEQYF. The CDR3 DNA is TGCAGTGCTAGAGGACACCGGGATCCCTACGAGCAGTACTTC.

This clonotype was seen at least ten times. The genes are TRBV5-5 and TRBJ2-7; no firm D call. V was trimmed by 4 bases and J by 0 bases, leaving 11 bases between them. There are 14 residues in the CDR3. Germline loops: CDR1 SGHKS, CDR2 YYEKEE (reference sequence). CDR3 region: CASSRWQSSYEQYV. Written as DNA, the CDR3 is TGTGCCAGCAGCCGATGGCAGAGCTCCTACGAGCAGTACGTC.

This clonotype has just a few counts. This chain joins TRBV20-1 and TRBJ2-1; D perhaps matches TRBD1 (6 bases). The germline V gene has CDR1 DFQATT and CDR2 SNEGSKA (reference sequence). Trimming cost V 3 bases and J 3 bases, with 15 bases left between them. This CDR3 contains 15 residues. The CDR3 bases are TGCAGTGCTAGGGACCCGGACAGAAACTACAATGAGCAGTTCTTC. It is translated as CSARDPDRNYNEQFF.

At least ten counts were recorded for this clonotype. The chain links TRBV29-1 to TRBJ2-5; D gene uncertain. V was trimmed by 7 bases and J by 5 bases, leaving 14 bases between them. CDR3 size: 12 residues. CDR1 and CDR2 (germline): SQVTM, ANQGSEA. In DNA, the CDR3 is TGCAGCGCCGGCGAGGTTTTGGAGACCCAGTACTTC. Its translation is CSAGEVLETQYF.

Only a few counts were recorded for this clonotype. The rearrangement links TRBV20-1 to TRBJ2-1, with unresolved D. Germline CDR1 is DFQATT and CDR2 is SNEGSKA (reference sequence). V lost 3 bases, J lost 7 bases, and 10 bases lay in between. The CDR3 has 12 residues. The CDR3 DNA follows: TGCAGTGCTAGTTACGCCGTAAATGAGCAGTTCTTC. Protein product: CSASYAVNEQFF.

The V call is TRBV7-3, the J call TRBJ1-6; tentatively, D is TRBD1 (6 bases). Germline V CDR1 and CDR2: SGHTA, FQGTGA. V was shortened by 4 bases and J by 10 bases, with 14 bases between the two germline ends. The CDR3 is 14 residues long. CDR3 sequence reads: CASSSQGLGSPLHF. In nucleotides, the CDR3 is TGTGCCAGCAGCTCACAGGGTTTAGGGTCACCCCTCCACTTT.

The rearrangement uses TRBV11-1 and TRBJ2-1, with 8 nucleotides matching TRBD2. V shed 3 bases, J shed 9 bases, and the junction held 13 bases outside the gene matches. Germline CDR1 and CDR2: SGHAT and FQDESV (reference sequence). The CDR3 runs 16 residues. The CDR3 coding sequence is TGTGCCAGCAGCTTTAAGCACGGGGGGGGCAGAGGTGAGCAGTTCTTC. It yields the protein CASSFKHGGGRGEQFF.

Details on this clonotype: Mismatch with germline at one junction end may stem from a read error. The V and J genes are TRBV20-1 and TRBJ1-5; tentatively, D is TRBD1 (6 bases). The CDR3 consists of 14 residues. From germline, CDR1 is DFQATT and CDR2 SNEGSKA (reference sequence). The CDR3 region has the DNA TGCAGTGCTAGATCGACAGGCGGTAATCACCCCCAGCATTTT. Its protein product is CSARSTGGNHPQHF.

Comment on this clonotype: This could be a read error, since a much larger clone is one nucleotide away. This chain uses TRBV20-1 with TRBJ1-5; TRBD1 might be the D (6 bases). The CDR3 sequence is 13 residues long. V was clipped by 3 bases and J by 5 bases, with 11 bases between them. Germline V CDR1 and CDR2: DFQATT, SNEGSKA (reference sequence). The CDR3 protein is CSASNRDYQPQHF. Written as DNA, the CDR3 is TGCAGTGCTAGTAACAGGGACTATCAGCCCCAGCATTTT.

The table lists this clonotype with a few counts. The CDR3 region is CSARVRDYGSDEQFF. CDR3 nucleotide sequence: TGCAGTGCTAGAGTACGGGACTATGGGAGCGATGAGCAGTTCTTC. The J gene is TRBJ2-1, the V gene TRBV20-1; 7 nucleotides align to TRBD2. CDR3 length: 15 amino acids. J gave up 8 bases and V 1 base, and 11 bases lay outside the gene matches. Germline lookup yields CDR1 DFQATT and CDR2 SNEGSKA (reference sequence).

This clonotype was counted only a few times. V is TRBV20-1 and J is TRBJ2-1; 9 bases align to TRBD2. CDR1 and CDR2 from the germline V gene are DFQATT and SNEGSKA (reference sequence). V trimming: 6 bases; J trimming: 6 bases; junction bases outside the gene matches: 6. CDR3 length equals 13 residues. CDR3 sequence (DNA): TGCAGTGCCAGGGGCGGGGGGGTCAATGAGCAGTTCTTC. The encoded protein is CSARGGGVNEQFF.

A remark on this clonotype: Lacking the conserved final phenylalanine or tryptophan, this CDR3 likely reflects a read error. The DNA is left out, because the CDR3 cannot be placed on it with certainty; the CDR3 is given as TCRdb lists it. The V call is TRBV6-2 or TRBV6-3, the J call TRBJ2-3; the table's D gene call, TRBD1, was not cross checked with the DNA. CDR1 is MNHEY, CDR2 SVGEGT, per germline. The CDR3 is 10 residues long, ends included. The CDR3 protein is CASSYPGTLQ.

This clonotype was counted only a few times. The V call is TRBV7-9, the J call TRBJ2-3, with TRBD2 identical over 8 bases. The CDR3 sequence is 15 residues long. Germline-derived CDR1 and CDR2 are SEHNR and FQNEAQ (reference sequence). V was pared by 3 bases and J by 4 bases, with 6 bases of the junction left unmatched. The CDR3 DNA sequence: TGTGCCAGCAGCTTGGGGCGGGGGGCCTCAGATACGCAGTATTTT. This gives the protein CASSLGRGASDTQYF.

This clonotype has a handful of counts. The rearrangement joins TRBV20-1 to TRBJ1-2, with unresolved D. Trimming took off 3 bases at V and 2 bases at J, with 7 bases between the two ends. CDR1 is DFQATT, CDR2 SNEGSKA, per germline (reference sequence). The CDR3 runs to 12 residues. The CDR3 reads CSASRPNYGYTF. CDR3 bases: TGCAGTGCTAGTAGACCGAACTATGGCTACACCTTC.

This clonotype was recorded many times. The gene calls are TRBV3-1 and TRBJ2-1; 9 bases line up with TRBD1. The germline V gene encodes CDR1 LGHDT and CDR2 YNNKEL (reference sequence). Unmatched junction bases numbered 4, after V lost 4 bases and J lost 0 bases. CDR3 length: 16 residues. CDR3 amino acids: CASSRLGQGSYNEQFF. Here the CDR3 DNA reads TGTGCCAGCAGCCGCCTGGGACAGGGCTCCTACAATGAGCAGTTCTTC.

This clonotype is a singleton in its sample. The chain recombines TRBV7-2 with TRBJ2-7; 8 bases map to TRBD1. Per germline, CDR1 SGHTA and CDR2 FQGNSA. Trimming removed 2 bases from V and 0 bases from J; junction bases left unmatched: 3. The CDR3 loop spans 15 amino acids. The CDR3 reads CASSLIGTGSYEQYV. The DNA for the CDR3 is TGTGCCAGCAGCTTAATCGGGACAGGCTCCTACGAGCAGTACGTC.

This clonotype has just a few counts. The CDR3 protein is CASSIDGEETQYF. The CDR3 coding sequence is TGTGCCAGTAGTATAGATGGTGAAGAGACCCAGTACTTC. This rearrangement joins TRBV19 to TRBJ2-5, with D unresolved. Germline V CDR1 and CDR2: LNHDA, SQIVND (reference sequence). The V end lost 0 bases, the J end lost 3 bases, and 5 bases lay between the germline ends. The CDR3 covers 13 residues. The entire variable domain, with the rest obtained from reference TRBV19 and TRBJ2-5, is as follows: DGGITQSPKYLFRKEGQNVTLSCEQNLNHDAMYWYRQDPGQGLRLIYYSQIVNDFQKGDIAEGYSVSREKKESFPLTVTSAQKNPTAFYLCASSIDGEETQYFGPGTRLLVL.

This clonotype has more than one count but fewer than ten. The chain uses TRBV6-2 or TRBV6-3 and TRBJ1-1; D is perhaps TRBD1 (6 bases). The CDR3 covers 13 residues. CDR1 and CDR2 (germline): MNHEY, SVGEGT. Trimming cost V 5 bases and J 10 bases, with 17 bases left between them. CDR3 DNA: TGTGCCAGCAGTCCAATACAGGGCTCCAGAGCTTTCTTT. It translates to CASSPIQGSRAFF.